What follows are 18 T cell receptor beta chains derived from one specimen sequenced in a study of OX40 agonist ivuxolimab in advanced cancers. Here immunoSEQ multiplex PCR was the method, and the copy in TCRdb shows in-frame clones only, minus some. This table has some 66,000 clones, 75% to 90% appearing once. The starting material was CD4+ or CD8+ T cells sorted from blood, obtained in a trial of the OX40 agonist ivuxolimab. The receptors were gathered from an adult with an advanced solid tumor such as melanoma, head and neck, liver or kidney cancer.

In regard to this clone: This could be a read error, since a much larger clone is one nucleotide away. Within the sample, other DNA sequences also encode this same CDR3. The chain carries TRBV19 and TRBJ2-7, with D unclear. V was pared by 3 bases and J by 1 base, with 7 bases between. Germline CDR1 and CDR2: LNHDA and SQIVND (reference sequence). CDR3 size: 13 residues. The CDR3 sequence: CASSMANSYEQYF. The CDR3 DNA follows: TGTGCCAGTAGTATGGCTAATTCCTACGAGCAGTACTTC.

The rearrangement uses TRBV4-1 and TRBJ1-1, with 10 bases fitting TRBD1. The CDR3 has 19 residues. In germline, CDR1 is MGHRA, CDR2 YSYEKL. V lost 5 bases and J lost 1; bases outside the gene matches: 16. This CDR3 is CASSNEGQGVGLGNTEAFF. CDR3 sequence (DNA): TGCGCCAGCAGCAACGAAGGACAGGGGGTAGGGTTGGGGAACACTGAAGCTTTCTTT.

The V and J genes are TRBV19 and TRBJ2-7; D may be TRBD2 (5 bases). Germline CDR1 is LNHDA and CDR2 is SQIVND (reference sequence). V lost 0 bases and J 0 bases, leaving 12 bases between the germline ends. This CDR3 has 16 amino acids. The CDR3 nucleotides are TGTGCCAGTAGTATAGATCTGGGAGTCTCCTCCTACGAGCAGTACTTC. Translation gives CASSIDLGVSSYEQYF. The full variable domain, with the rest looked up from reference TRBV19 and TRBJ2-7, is DGGITQSPKYLFRKEGQNVTLSCEQNLNHDAMYWYRQDPGQGLRLIYYSQIVNDFQKGDIAEGYSVSREKKESFPLTVTSAQKNPTAFYLCASSIDLGVSSYEQYFGPGTRLTVT.

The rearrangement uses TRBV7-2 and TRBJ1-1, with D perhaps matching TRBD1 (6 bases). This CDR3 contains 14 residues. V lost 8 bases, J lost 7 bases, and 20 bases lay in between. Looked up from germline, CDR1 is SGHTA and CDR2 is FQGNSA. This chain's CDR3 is CASSFAGRGHEAFF. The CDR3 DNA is TGTGCCAGCTCCTTCGCCGGCAGGGGCCATGAAGCTTTCTTT.

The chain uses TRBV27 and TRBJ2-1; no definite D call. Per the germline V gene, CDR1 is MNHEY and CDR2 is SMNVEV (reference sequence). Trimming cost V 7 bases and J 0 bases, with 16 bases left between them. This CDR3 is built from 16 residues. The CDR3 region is CASTSRFKSSYNEQFF. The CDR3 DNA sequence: TGTGCCAGCACGTCCCGGTTTAAAAGCTCCTACAATGAGCAGTTCTTC.

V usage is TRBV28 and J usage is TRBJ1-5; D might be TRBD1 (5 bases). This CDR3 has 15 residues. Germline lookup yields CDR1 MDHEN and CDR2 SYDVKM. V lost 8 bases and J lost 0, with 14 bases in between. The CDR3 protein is CASSTDSYSNQPQHF. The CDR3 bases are TGTGCCAGCTCGACCGACAGTTATAGCAATCAGCCCCAGCATTTT.

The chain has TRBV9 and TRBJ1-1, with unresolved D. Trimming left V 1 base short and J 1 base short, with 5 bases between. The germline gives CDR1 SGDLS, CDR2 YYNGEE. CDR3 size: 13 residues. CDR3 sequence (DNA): TGTGCCAGCAGCGTACAGAGGAACACTGAAGCTTTCTTT. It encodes CASSVQRNTEAFF. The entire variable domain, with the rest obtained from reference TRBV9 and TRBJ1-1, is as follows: DSGVTQTPKHLITATGQRVTLRCSPRSGDLSVYWYQQSLDQGLQFLIQYYNGEERAKGNILERFSAQQFPDLHSELNLSSLELGDSALYFCASSVQRNTEAFFGQGTRLTVV.

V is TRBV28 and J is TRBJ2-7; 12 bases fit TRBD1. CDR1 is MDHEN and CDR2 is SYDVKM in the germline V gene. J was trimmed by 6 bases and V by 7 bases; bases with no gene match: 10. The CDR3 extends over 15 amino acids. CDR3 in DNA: TGTGCCAGCAACAAGCCGGGACAGGGGGCCTTCGAGCAGTACTTC. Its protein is CASNKPGQGAFEQYF.

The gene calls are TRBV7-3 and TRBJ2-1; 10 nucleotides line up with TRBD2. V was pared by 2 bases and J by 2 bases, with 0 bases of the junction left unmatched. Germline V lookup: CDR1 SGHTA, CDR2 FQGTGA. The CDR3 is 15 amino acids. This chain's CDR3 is CASSLGTSAYNEQFF. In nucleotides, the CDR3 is TGTGCCAGCAGCTTAGGGACTAGCGCCTACAATGAGCAGTTCTTC.

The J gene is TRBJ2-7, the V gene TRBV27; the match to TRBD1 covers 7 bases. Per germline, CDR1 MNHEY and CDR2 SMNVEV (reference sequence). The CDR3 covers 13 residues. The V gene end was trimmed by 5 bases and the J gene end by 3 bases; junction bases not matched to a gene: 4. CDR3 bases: TGTGCCAGCAGTCCAACAGGGGACTACGAGCAGTACTTC. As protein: CASSPTGDYEQYF.

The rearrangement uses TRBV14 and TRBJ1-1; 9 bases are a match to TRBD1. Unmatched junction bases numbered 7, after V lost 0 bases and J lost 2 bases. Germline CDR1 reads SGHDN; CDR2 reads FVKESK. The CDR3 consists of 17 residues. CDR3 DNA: TGTGCCAGCAGCCAAGATCGGGGGACAGGGACTAACACTGAAGCTTTCTTT. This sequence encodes CASSQDRGTGTNTEAFF.

CDR3 nucleotide sequence: TGTGCCAGCAGCCGTCTAGCGGTTAGCACAGATACGCAGTATTTT. Translation: CASSRLAVSTDTQYF. The chain recombines TRBV7-9 with TRBJ2-3; 7 bases are a match to TRBD2. Germline values: CDR1 SEHNR, CDR2 FQNEAQ (reference sequence). The CDR3 sequence is 15 residues long. V lost 5 bases, J lost 0 bases, and 5 bases stayed unmatched.

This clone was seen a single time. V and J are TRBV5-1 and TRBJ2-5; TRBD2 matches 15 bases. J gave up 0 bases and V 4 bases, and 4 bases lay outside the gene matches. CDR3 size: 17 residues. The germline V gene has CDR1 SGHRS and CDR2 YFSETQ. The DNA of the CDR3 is TGCGCCAGCAGCAGAGGGACTAGCGGGAGGTACCAAGAGACCCAGTACTTC. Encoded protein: CASSRGTSGRYQETQYF. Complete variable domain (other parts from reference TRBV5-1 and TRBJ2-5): KAGVTQTPRYLIKTRGQQVTLSCSPISGHRSVSWYQQTPGQGLQFLFEYFSETQRNKGNFPGRFSGRQFSNSRSEMNVSTLELGDSALYLCASSRGTSGRYQETQYFGPGTRLLVL.

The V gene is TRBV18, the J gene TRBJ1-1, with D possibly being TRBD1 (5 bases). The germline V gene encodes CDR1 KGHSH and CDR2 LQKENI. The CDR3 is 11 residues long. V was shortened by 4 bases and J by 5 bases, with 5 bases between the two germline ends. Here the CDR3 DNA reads TGTGCCAGCTCACAGGGGACTGAAGCTTTCTTT. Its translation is CASSQGTEAFF. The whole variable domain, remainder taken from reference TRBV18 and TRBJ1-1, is NAGVMQNPRHLVRRRGQEARLRCSPMKGHSHVYWYRQLPEEGLKFMVYLQKENIIDESGMPKERFSAEFPKEGPSILRIQQVVRGDSAAYFCASSQGTEAFFGQGTRLTVV.

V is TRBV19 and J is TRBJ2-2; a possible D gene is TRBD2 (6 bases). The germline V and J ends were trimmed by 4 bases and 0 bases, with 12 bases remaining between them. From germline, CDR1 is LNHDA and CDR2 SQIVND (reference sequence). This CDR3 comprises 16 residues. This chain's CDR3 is CASSTRAGSNTGELFF. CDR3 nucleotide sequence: TGTGCCAGTAGTACCCGGGCGGGGTCGAACACCGGGGAGCTGTTTTTT.

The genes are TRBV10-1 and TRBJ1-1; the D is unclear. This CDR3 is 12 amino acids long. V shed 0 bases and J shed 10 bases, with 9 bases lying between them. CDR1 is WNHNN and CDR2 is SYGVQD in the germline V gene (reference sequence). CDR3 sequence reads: CASSESNRRAFF. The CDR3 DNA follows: TGCGCCAGCAGTGAGTCGAACAGAAGAGCTTTCTTT.

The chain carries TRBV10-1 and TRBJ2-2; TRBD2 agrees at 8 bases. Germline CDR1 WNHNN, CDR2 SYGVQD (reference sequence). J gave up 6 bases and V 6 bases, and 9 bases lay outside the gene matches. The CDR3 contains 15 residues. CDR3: CASSMGLVGSGELFF. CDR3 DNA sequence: TGCGCCAGCAGCATGGGACTAGTAGGTTCCGGGGAGCTGTTTTTT.

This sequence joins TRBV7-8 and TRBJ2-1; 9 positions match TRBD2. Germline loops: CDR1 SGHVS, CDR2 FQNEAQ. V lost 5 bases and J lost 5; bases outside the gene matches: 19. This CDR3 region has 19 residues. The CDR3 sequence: CASSPLTRTSAGVNNEQFF. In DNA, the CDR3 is TGTGCCAGCAGCCCACTTACCCGGACTAGCGCTGGGGTTAACAATGAGCAGTTCTTC.